One and the same sample provided the 20 T cell receptor beta chains below, sequenced in a study of T-cell reconstitution after alpha-beta-depleted transplantation in children (dated by TCRdb to 2016 to 2018). The method was PCR. The sequencing machine was an Illumina HiSeq 2500. TCR libraries were prepared with molecular barcoding, using unique molecular identifiers to normalize TCRbeta repertoire quantification. Through fastp at Q25 and MiXCR, TCRdb rebuilt clones from the public reads, retaining in-frame beta chains. CDR3 protein duplicates are merged, each entry listing the most common genes and DNA. Recorded for this sample are 600,000 or so distinct CDR3 sequences; approximately 22% of them occurred a single time. Over 12% of the sample goes to the ten largest clones. The label giving this sample's treatment or condition can be read as: allogeneic hematopoietic cell transplantation with graft depleted of TCRalphabeta T cells and CD19 B cells.

Sample: PBMCs, mostly from graft donor cells, taken 360 days after TCRalphabeta/CD19-depleted stem cell transplant. Receptors originate from a boy under two years old who had a stem cell transplant for acute myeloid leukemia, so the T cells may come from the graft donor.

This clonotype came up a few times. V usage is TRBV6-2 or TRBV6-3 and J usage is TRBJ2-2; D not certain. V was pared by 8 bases and J by 1 base, with 14 bases between. This CDR3 has 15 residues. CDR1 is MNHEY and CDR2 is SVGEGT in the germline V gene. The CDR3 loop reads CASLRAPMNTGELFF. In DNA form, the CDR3 reads TGTGCCAGCCTTAGAGCACCGATGAACACCGGGGAGCTGTTTTTT.

The chain couples TRBV9 to TRBJ2-3; 8 bases match TRBD1. The germline V gene has CDR1 SGDLS and CDR2 YYNGEE. Germline trimming cut 3 bases from V and 5 bases from J; bases unmatched to any gene: 8. The CDR3 is 15 residues long. DNA for the CDR3: TGTGCCAGCAGCGCCAGGACAGGGACAAGAGATACGCAGTATTTT. As protein: CASSARTGTRDTQYF.

The V and J genes are TRBV20-1 and TRBJ2-2, with D possibly being TRBD1 (5 bases). CDR1 is DFQATT and CDR2 is SNEGSKA in the germline V gene (reference sequence). The CDR3 covers 13 residues. The V end was cut by 6 bases, the J end by 6 bases, with 14 bases between. CDR3 loop: CSARGQAAGELFF. The CDR3 coding sequence is TGCAGTGCAAGGGGCCAGGCGGCCGGGGAGCTGTTTTTT.

In this sample, this clonotype turned up a few times. The CDR3 spells CASSLGPQGAGDTEAFF. The CDR3 nucleotides are TGTGCCAGCAGCTTAGGTCCCCAGGGGGCCGGGGACACTGAAGCTTTCTTT. J is TRBJ1-1 and V is TRBV13; 8 bases are shared with TRBD1. The CDR3 runs 17 residues. With V trimmed by 0 bases and J by 3 bases, 9 bases remained unmatched. In germline, CDR1 is PRHDT, CDR2 FYEKMQ (reference sequence).

This clonotype was detected only a few times. This chain links TRBV2 with TRBJ1-2, with TRBD1 as a possible D gene (5 bases). CDR3 length: 16 amino acids. Germline V CDR1 and CDR2: SNHLY, FYNNEI. The ends were cut back, 6 bases at V and 1 base at J, with 18 bases in the middle. CDR3 loop: CASRILRDGDNYGYTF. The CDR3 DNA reads as TGTGCCAGCAGAATTCTCCGGGACGGGGATAACTATGGCTACACCTTC.

This clonotype has a handful of counts. The rearrangement joins TRBV12-3 or TRBV12-4 to TRBJ2-1; 7 bases line up with TRBD2. V trimming: 6 bases; J trimming: 0 bases; junction bases outside the gene matches: 8. The CDR3 has 16 residues. The CDR3 here is CASRRPGLSSYNEQFF. The CDR3, as DNA: TGTGCCAGCAGACGACCGGGACTAAGCTCCTACAATGAGCAGTTCTTC.

This clonotype was found many times. The V and J genes are TRBV12-3 or TRBV12-4 and TRBJ2-6, with a possible D match to TRBD1 (6 bases). This CDR3 contains 17 residues. The V end was cut by 6 bases, the J end by 2 bases, with 17 bases between. CDR3 in amino acids: CASRNRESRAGANVLTF. Here the CDR3 DNA reads TGTGCCAGCAGGAACAGGGAGTCGCGAGCTGGGGCCAACGTCCTGACTTTC.

This clonotype showed up many times. This chain links TRBV4-2 with TRBJ2-2, with no clear D. V lost 0 bases and J lost 6, with 17 bases in between. Per germline, CDR1 LGHNA and CDR2 YNFKEQ. This CDR3 comprises 17 residues. The CDR3 DNA sequence: TGTGCCAGCAGCCAAGAAACGGACCCTGGCGACCCCGGGGAGCTGTTTTTT. The encoded protein is CASSQETDPGDPGELFF.

The chain uses TRBV28 and TRBJ2-7; TRBD1 matches at 8 bases. V was clipped by 5 bases and J by 4 bases; unmatched bases: 7. The germline V gene has CDR1 MDHEN and CDR2 SYDVKM. CDR3 length: 14 amino acids. This chain's CDR3 is CASSPRTGWYEQYV. In DNA, the CDR3 is TGTGCCAGCAGTCCCAGGACAGGGTGGTACGAGCAGTACGTC.

The V call is TRBV2, the J call TRBJ1-6; D gene uncertain. Germline CDR1 and CDR2: SNHLY and FYNNEI. The V and J ends lost 2 bases and 10 bases respectively, with 9 bases between them. This CDR3 is built from 13 residues. CDR3 in amino acids: CASSERAGSPLHF. DNA of the CDR3: TGTGCCAGCAGTGAAAGGGCCGGCTCACCCCTCCACTTT.

This clonotype was picked up many times. This sequence joins TRBV29-1 and TRBJ2-7, with TRBD1 identical over 11 bases. V was clipped by 0 bases and J by 0 bases; unmatched bases: 4. The CDR3 length is 16 residues. From germline, CDR1 is SQVTM and CDR2 ANQGSEA. CDR3 residues: CSVEDRTGGLSYEQYF. For the CDR3, the DNA is TGCAGCGTTGAAGATCGGACAGGGGGCCTCTCCTACGAGCAGTACTTC.

This clonotype has only a few counts. The rearrangement links TRBV7-6 to TRBJ2-7; 8 bases align to TRBD2. This CDR3 comprises 15 residues. Germline CDR1 and CDR2: SGHVS and FNYEAQ. V trimming: 5 bases; J trimming: 0 bases; junction bases outside the gene matches: 6. This CDR3 is CASSPAGGRSYEQYF. The CDR3 DNA reads as TGTGCCAGCAGCCCTGCGGGGGGCCGCTCCTACGAGCAGTACTTC.

The sample holds a few counts of this clonotype. The chain employs TRBV12-3 or TRBV12-4 and TRBJ1-5; a weak D match, TRBD1 (5 bases). V lost 7 bases to trimming and J lost 5 bases, with 12 bases between them. The CDR3 is 13 residues long. The CDR3 reads CASTLSGDQPQHF. CDR3 in DNA: TGTGCCAGCACCCTATCGGGGGATCAGCCCCAGCATTTT.

The chain uses TRBV4-3 and TRBJ2-3; no definite D call. V lost 0 bases, J lost 5 bases, and 6 bases lay in between. CDR1 and CDR2 from the germline V gene are LGHNA and YSLEER. This CDR3 region has 13 residues. The CDR3: CASSQDQKDTQYF. CDR3 coding DNA: TGCGCCAGCAGCCAAGATCAGAAAGATACGCAGTATTTT.

This clonotype was recorded at least ten times. The chain carries TRBV10-2 and TRBJ2-2; D might be TRBD2 (6 bases). V gave up 4 bases and J gave up 3 bases, with 9 bases separating them. The CDR3 length is 14 residues. Germline loops: CDR1 WSHSY, CDR2 SAAADI. The CDR3 bases are TGCGCCAGCAGTGGTTGGGGGGACACCGGGGAGCTGTTTTTT. Amino acid sequence: CASSGWGDTGELFF.

This CDR3 is CASSIQGVGETQYF. The CDR3 nucleotides are TGTGCCAGCTCAATTCAAGGGGTCGGGGAGACCCAGTACTTC. The chain carries TRBV18 and TRBJ2-5, with a possible D match to TRBD1 (5 bases). This CDR3 spans 14 amino acids. CDR1 and CDR2 from the germline V gene are KGHSH and LQKENI. Trimming removed 5 bases at V and 5 bases at J, with 15 bases between. The complete variable domain, with remaining parts taken from reference TRBV18 and TRBJ2-5, reads NAGVMQNPRHLVRRRGQEARLRCSPMKGHSHVYWYRQLPEEGLKFMVYLQKENIIDESGMPKERFSAEFPKEGPSILRIQQVVRGDSAAYFCASSIQGVGETQYFGPGTRLLVL.

This clonotype was counted ten times or more. The chain couples TRBV7-8 to TRBJ1-3; D call uncertain. This CDR3 is 12 amino acids long. V lost 4 bases and J 9 bases, leaving 10 bases between the germline ends. In germline, CDR1 is SGHVS, CDR2 FQNEAQ. CDR3 sequence: CASSSTGGTIYF. CDR3 DNA: TGTGCCAGCAGCTCCACTGGAGGCACCATATATTTT. The full variable domain, its missing parts supplied by reference TRBV7-8 and TRBJ1-3, is GAGVSQSPRYKVAKRGQDVALRCDPISGHVSLFWYQQALGQGPEFLTYFQNEAQLDKSGLPSDRFFAERPEGSVSTLKIQRTQQEDSAVYLCASSSTGGTIYFGEGSWLTVV.

This clonotype occurred a few times. V is TRBV20-1 and J is TRBJ2-1; the D is unclear. The germline V gene has CDR1 DFQATT and CDR2 SNEGSKA (reference sequence). The CDR3 is 13 amino acids. V lost 7 bases and J lost 0, with 10 bases in between. The CDR3, as DNA: TGCAGTGGTAGTTCTATCTCCTACAATGAGCAGTTCTTC. It is translated as CSGSSISYNEQFF.

On this clonotype: This sequence may be a read error, since a much larger clone differs from it by one base. This rearrangement joins TRBV7-9 to TRBJ1-1; D is unclear. CDR3 length: 12 residues. The V end was cut by 2 bases, the J end by 3 bases, with 4 bases between. Germline CDR1 reads SEHNR; CDR2 reads FQNEAQ (reference sequence). Here the CDR3 reads CASSLWDTEAFF. The CDR3 region has the DNA TGTGCCAGCAGCTTATGGGACACTGAAGCTTTCTTT.

The J gene is TRBJ2-1, the V gene TRBV5-1, with 10 bases fitting TRBD2. The germline V gene has CDR1 SGHRS and CDR2 YFSETQ. With V trimmed by 3 bases and J by 7 bases, 16 bases remained unmatched. CDR3 size: 18 residues. The CDR3 DNA reads as TGCGCCAGCAGCTCAGAACCGGGACTAGCGAACGAAGCGAATGAGCAGTTCTTC. It codes for CASSSEPGLANEANEQFF.